The 30 T cell receptor beta chains below all came from one sample that was sequenced in a study of STAT5B mutations in CD4+ large granular lymphocyte leukemia. This table comes from immunoSEQ multiplex PCR, and its TCRdb copy is limited to in-frame clones, with some not included. In the table there are fewer than 45,000 clones, roughly 80% of which are singletons. Source material: CD4+ T cells from blood buffy coats. All receptors derive from a human donor in good health.

This chain's CDR3 is CASSLVRGRSTGELFF. CDR3 coding DNA: TGCGCCAGCAGCTTGGTAAGGGGGCGAAGCACCGGGGAGCTGTTTTTT. The V call is TRBV5-1, the J call TRBJ2-2, with 7 positions matching TRBD1. Germline lookup yields CDR1 SGHRS and CDR2 YFSETQ. The CDR3 totals 16 residues. Losses at the gene ends were 0 bases for V and 4 bases for J; bases not matched to a gene: 6.

This clone was seen a few times. The chain links TRBV29-1 to TRBJ2-7; 7 nucleotides agree with TRBD1. V lost 4 bases and J lost 2; bases outside the gene matches: 2. Germline CDR1 reads SQVTM; CDR2 reads ANQGSEA. The CDR3 contains 12 residues. The CDR3 DNA sequence: TGCAGCGTTGGGGACAGACCCTACGAGCAGTACTTC. Translated, it gives CSVGDRPYEQYF.

The V call is TRBV7-2, the J call TRBJ1-1, with D perhaps matching TRBD1 (5 bases). The germline CDR1 and CDR2 sequences are SGHTA and FQGNSA. This CDR3 is 14 amino acids long. Trimming took 5 bases from V and 1 from J, leaving 11 bases between them. The DNA of the CDR3 is TGTGCCAGCAGCGCCCAGGGATCGAACACTGAAGCTTTCTTT. Protein sequence: CASSAQGSNTEAFF.

This clone was found a few times. The gene calls are TRBV7-9 and TRBJ1-5; possibly TRBD1 for D (5 bases). The ends were cut back, 2 bases at V and 2 bases at J, with 13 bases in the middle. CDR3 length: 16 residues. Germline CDR1 is SEHNR and CDR2 is FQNEAQ (reference sequence). The DNA of the CDR3 is TGTGCCAGCAGCTTAACTGGGGCGCGGGGCAATCAGCCCCAGCATTTT. It encodes CASSLTGARGNQPQHF.

The J gene is TRBJ1-5, the V gene TRBV7-2; D uncertain. This CDR3 contains 15 residues. The V gene lost 1 base and the J gene lost 2 bases, with 9 bases spanning the gap. Per germline, CDR1 SGHTA and CDR2 FQGNSA. The CDR3, as DNA: TGTGCCAGCAGCTTAGATGGGTTTGGCAATCAGCCCCAGCATTTT. Residues: CASSLDGFGNQPQHF.

The CDR3 loop reads CASSLETLAGELFF. The DNA for the CDR3 is TGTGCCAGCAGCTTGGAGACCCTGGCCGGGGAGCTGTTTTTT. V and J are TRBV5-4 and TRBJ2-2; D call uncertain. There are 14 residues in the CDR3. Germline CDR1 is SGHNT and CDR2 is YYREEE (reference sequence). V was shortened by 0 bases and J by 6 bases, with 9 bases between the two germline ends.

The chain is built from TRBV6-6 and TRBJ2-2; possibly TRBD1 for D (5 bases). V lost 2 bases and J 0 bases, leaving 10 bases between the germline ends. Germline CDR1 and CDR2: MNHNY and SVGAGI (reference sequence). The CDR3 sequence is 16 residues long. CDR3 protein: CASSYRTGANTGELFF. The CDR3 nucleotides read TGTGCCAGCAGTTACAGAACAGGCGCGAACACCGGGGAGCTGTTTTTT.

The chain links TRBV7-2 to TRBJ1-1, with D possibly TRBD1 on 5 matching bases. The V and J ends lost 5 bases and 1 base respectively, with 14 bases between them. Germline CDR1 is SGHTA and CDR2 is FQGNSA. The CDR3 loop spans 15 amino acids. CDR3 region: CASSAPGRSNTEAFF. Here the CDR3 DNA reads TGTGCCAGCAGCGCACCGGGACGGTCGAACACTGAAGCTTTCTTT.

The chain employs TRBV5-8 and TRBJ1-5; D unresolved. Looked up from germline, CDR1 is SGHTS and CDR2 is YDEGEE. This CDR3 is built from 14 residues. V lost 4 bases and J 0 bases, leaving 8 bases between the germline ends. The CDR3 protein is CASSPGFSNQPQHF. The CDR3 DNA reads TGTGCCAGCAGCCCGGGATTTAGCAATCAGCCCCAGCATTTT. The full variable domain, in which reference TRBV5-8 and TRBJ1-5 provide the parts outside the CDR3, is EAGVTQSPTHLIKTRGQQATLRCSPISGHTSVYWYQQALGLGLQFLLWYDEGEERNRGNFPPRFSGRQFPNYSSELNVNALELEDSALYLCASSPGFSNQPQHFGDGTRLSIL.

The genes are TRBV19 and TRBJ2-2; no definite D call. Trimming cost V 4 bases and J 2 bases, with 8 bases left between them. The CDR3 contains 14 residues. In germline, CDR1 is LNHDA, CDR2 SQIVND (reference sequence). The CDR3 DNA is TGTGCCAGTAGTAATTTTGCTAACACCGGGGAGCTGTTTTTT. Its translation is CASSNFANTGELFF.

This rearrangement joins TRBV5-1 to TRBJ2-5; the D gene is possibly TRBD1 (5 bases). The CDR3 is made up of 15 amino acids. Trimming cost V 0 bases and J 2 bases, with 11 bases left between them. CDR1 and CDR2 from the germline V gene are SGHRS and YFSETQ. As DNA, the CDR3 is TGCGCCAGCAGCTTGGCAGCAGGGCCTCAAGAGACCCAGTACTTC. Translation: CASSLAAGPQETQYF.

This chain joins TRBV5-1 and TRBJ1-3; possibly TRBD1 for D (6 bases). The CDR3 sequence is 14 residues long. The V gene lost 3 bases and the J gene lost 2 bases, with 9 bases spanning the gap. CDR1 is SGHRS and CDR2 is YFSETQ in the germline V gene. CDR3 coding DNA: TGCGCCAGCAGCTACGGGACACCTGGAAACACCATATATTTT. This translates into CASSYGTPGNTIYF. Full variable domain (rest looked up from reference TRBV5-1 and TRBJ1-3): KAGVTQTPRYLIKTRGQQVTLSCSPISGHRSVSWYQQTPGQGLQFLFEYFSETQRNKGNFPGRFSGRQFSNSRSEMNVSTLELGDSALYLCASSYGTPGNTIYFGEGSWLTVV.

The V and J genes are TRBV9 and TRBJ1-2, with D possibly TRBD1 on 5 matching bases. Trimming removed 3 bases at V and 4 bases at J, with 13 bases between. This CDR3 comprises 14 residues. Germline assignment: CDR1 SGDLS and CDR2 YYNGEE. The CDR3 coding sequence is TGTGCCAGCAGCGCTTCAACAGGACCCTATGGCTACACCTTC. This codes for CASSASTGPYGYTF.

This chain joins TRBV9 and TRBJ1-1, with a tentative D call TRBD1 (6 bases). V gave up 0 bases and J gave up 7 bases, with 13 bases separating them. Looked up from germline, CDR1 is SGDLS and CDR2 is YYNGEE. The CDR3 covers 14 residues. This CDR3 is CASSVVATDSEAFF. DNA of the CDR3: TGTGCCAGCAGCGTAGTAGCGACGGACAGTGAAGCTTTCTTT.

V is TRBV29-1 and J is TRBJ2-5, with TRBD1 as a possible D gene (5 bases). The CDR3 totals 13 residues. Germline values: CDR1 SQVTM, CDR2 ANQGSEA. With 6 bases removed from V and 3 bases from J, the gap between germline ends came to 14 bases. CDR3 amino acids: CSVATTGKETQYF. The CDR3, as DNA: TGCAGCGTGGCGACCACAGGAAAAGAGACCCAGTACTTC.

V usage is TRBV15 and J usage is TRBJ2-7, with a possible D match to TRBD2 (6 bases). Germline V gene sequence: CDR1 LNHNV, CDR2 YYDKDF (reference sequence). Trimming pared 0 bases from V and 4 bases from J, leaving 22 bases between. The CDR3 contains 18 residues. CDR3 residues: CATSRDGSSGTDVYEQYF. CDR3 nucleotide sequence: TGTGCCACCAGCAGAGATGGAAGTAGCGGCACAGACGTGTACGAGCAGTACTTC.

This sequence joins TRBV2 and TRBJ2-5; 9 nucleotides agree with TRBD1. With 6 bases clipped from V and 3 bases from J, the junction kept 5 bases outside the gene matches. Germline assignment: CDR1 SNHLY and CDR2 FYNNEI. This CDR3 has 14 residues. The CDR3 coding sequence is TGTGCCAGCAGGAAACAGGGGGCTAAAGAGACCCAGTACTTC. Translating gives CASRKQGAKETQYF.

This chain's CDR3 is CASSPRTGLDYGYTF. DNA for the CDR3: TGTGCCAGCTCACCCCGGACAGGGTTGGACTATGGCTACACCTTC. The gene calls are TRBV18 and TRBJ1-2, with 8 bases lining up with TRBD1. The germline V gene encodes CDR1 KGHSH and CDR2 LQKENI. There are 15 residues in the CDR3. After removal of 3 bases from V and 3 bases from J, the junction contained 6 bases not matched to a gene.

This rearrangement joins TRBV6-1 to TRBJ1-3, with D perhaps matching TRBD1 (5 bases). Trimming took 6 bases from V and 2 from J, leaving 14 bases between them. The CDR3 consists of 15 residues. Germline lookup yields CDR1 MNHNS and CDR2 SASEGT. Written as DNA, the CDR3 is TGTGCCAGCAGCCCCGGGACGTCAACTGGAAACACCATATATTTT. Translation: CASSPGTSTGNTIYF.

This chain connects TRBV7-2 to TRBJ2-3; D call uncertain. This CDR3 has 13 amino acids. Germline-derived CDR1 and CDR2 are SGHTA and FQGNSA. Deletions cut 4 bases from V and 4 bases from J, with 9 bases between. The CDR3 loop is CASSSTFADTQYF. The CDR3 region has the DNA TGTGCCAGCAGCTCCACATTCGCAGATACGCAGTATTTT.

The rearrangement links TRBV7-3 to TRBJ1-3, with a possible D match to TRBD1 (6 bases). This CDR3 spans 16 amino acids. Germline CDR1 is SGHTA and CDR2 is FQGTGA. Trimming pared 0 bases from V and 4 bases from J, leaving 13 bases between. CDR3: CASSLTGAGAGNTIYF. The CDR3 nucleotides read TGTGCCAGCAGCTTAACGGGAGCGGGGGCAGGAAACACCATATATTTT. The complete variable domain, with remaining parts taken from reference TRBV7-3 and TRBJ1-3, reads GAGVSQTPSNKVTEKGKYVELRCDPISGHTALYWYRQSLGQGPEFLIYFQGTGAADDSGLPNDRFFAVRPEGSVSTLKIQRTERGDSAVYLCASSLTGAGAGNTIYFGEGSWLTVV.

The chain is built from TRBV6-5 and TRBJ2-6; TRBD1 matches 8 bases. Germline CDR1 MNHEY, CDR2 SVGAGI. The V and J ends lost 6 bases and 2 bases, in that order; junction bases with no gene match: 3. The CDR3 loop spans 15 amino acids. The CDR3, as DNA: TGTGCCAGCAGCCGGACAGGGACTGGGGCCAACGTCCTGACTTTC. The encoded protein is CASSRTGTGANVLTF.

The J gene is TRBJ2-7, the V gene TRBV5-5; 9 bases agree with TRBD1. V trimming: 4 bases; J trimming: 0 bases; junction bases outside the gene matches: 14. Germline CDR1 SGHKS, CDR2 YYEKEE (reference sequence). This CDR3 spans 18 amino acids. The CDR3 spells CASSRRQGVAPDSYEQYF. As DNA, the CDR3 is TGTGCCAGCAGCCGTCGACAGGGGGTAGCCCCGGACTCCTACGAGCAGTACTTC.

The chain combines TRBV19 with TRBJ1-6, with TRBD1 as a possible D gene (6 bases). Per germline, CDR1 LNHDA and CDR2 SQIVND (reference sequence). V dropped 3 bases and J dropped 0 bases, with 12 bases sitting between them. The CDR3 covers 17 residues. The CDR3 nucleotides read TGTGCCAGTAGTATTTTAAGGGGGAGCTCCTATAATTCACCCCTCCACTTT. This codes for CASSILRGSSYNSPLHF. The full variable domain, completed using reference TRBV19 and TRBJ1-6, is DGGITQSPKYLFRKEGQNVTLSCEQNLNHDAMYWYRQDPGQGLRLIYYSQIVNDFQKGDIAEGYSVSREKKESFPLTVTSAQKNPTAFYLCASSILRGSSYNSPLHFGNGTRLTVT.

The V gene is TRBV19, the J gene TRBJ1-5; D is perhaps TRBD1 (5 bases). The germline V gene has CDR1 LNHDA and CDR2 SQIVND (reference sequence). The CDR3 length is 13 residues. Deletions cut 4 bases from V and 6 bases from J, with 10 bases between. The DNA of the CDR3 is TGTGCCAGTAGTACTCAGGGTCGTCAGCCCCAGCATTTT. The encoded protein is CASSTQGRQPQHF. The full variable domain, with the rest looked up from reference TRBV19 and TRBJ1-5, is DGGITQSPKYLFRKEGQNVTLSCEQNLNHDAMYWYRQDPGQGLRLIYYSQIVNDFQKGDIAEGYSVSREKKESFPLTVTSAQKNPTAFYLCASSTQGRQPQHFGDGTRLSIL.

CDR3 DNA: TGTGCTAGTGCAACGGGCGGGGGCCTAAACATTCAGTACTTC. Protein: CASATGGGLNIQYF. The rearrangement links TRBV12-5 to TRBJ2-4, with D tentatively TRBD2 (7 bases). This CDR3 has 14 amino acids. The germline gives CDR1 LGHNT, CDR2 FRNRAP. Deletions cut 7 bases from V and 6 bases from J, with 16 bases between.

The genes are TRBV28 and TRBJ1-2; TRBD1 matches 7 bases. The CDR3 contains 14 residues. The trim removed 6 bases at V and 4 bases at J, leaving 8 bases unmatched. Germline loops: CDR1 MDHEN, CDR2 SYDVKM. CDR3 coding DNA: TGTGCCAGCAGATCGGGACAGACCCCCTATGGCTACACCTTC. It specifies CASRSGQTPYGYTF.

The rearrangement joins TRBV18 to TRBJ2-1; 14 bases agree with TRBD2. This CDR3 region has 17 residues. From germline, CDR1 is KGHSH and CDR2 LQKENI. Trimming cost V 6 bases and J 4 bases; bases outside gene matches: 8. Here the CDR3 reads CASSPGLAGASYNEQFF. For the CDR3, the DNA is TGTGCCAGCTCCCCGGGACTAGCGGGGGCTTCGTACAATGAGCAGTTCTTC.

The sample holds a few counts of this clone. This chain joins TRBV9 and TRBJ1-5, with a weak D call TRBD1 (5 bases). Germline V gene sequence: CDR1 SGDLS, CDR2 YYNGEE. V lost 2 bases, J lost 9 bases, and 15 bases lay in between. The CDR3 contains 14 residues. This chain's CDR3 is CASSVSSGGSPQHF. The CDR3 DNA reads TGTGCCAGCAGCGTTTCTTCGGGGGGATCGCCCCAGCATTTT.

This clone has a handful of counts. Other DNA sequences in the sample encode the same CDR3. The chain carries TRBV7-9 and TRBJ1-5; 8 bases fit TRBD1. This CDR3 has 14 amino acids. J was trimmed by 4 bases and V by 5 bases; bases with no gene match: 4. CDR1 is SEHNR, CDR2 FQNEAQ, per germline (reference sequence). The CDR3 bases are TGTGCCAGCAGCCCAGGGGGCGGAAATCAGCCCCAGCATTTT. Translating it yields CASSPGGGNQPQHF.